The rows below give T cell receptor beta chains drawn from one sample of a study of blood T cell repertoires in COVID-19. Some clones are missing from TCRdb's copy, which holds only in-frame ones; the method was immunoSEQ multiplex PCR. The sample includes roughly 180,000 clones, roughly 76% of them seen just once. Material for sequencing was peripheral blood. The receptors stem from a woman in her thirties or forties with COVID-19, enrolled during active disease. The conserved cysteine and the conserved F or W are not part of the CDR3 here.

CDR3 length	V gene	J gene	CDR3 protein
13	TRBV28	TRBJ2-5	ASSPGGEGGETQY
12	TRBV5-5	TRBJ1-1	ASSRQQTNTEAF
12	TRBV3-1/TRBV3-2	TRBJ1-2	ASSQTTGYYGYT
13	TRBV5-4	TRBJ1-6	ASSFRTGYNSPLH
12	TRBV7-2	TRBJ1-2	AKTRDRVLDGYT
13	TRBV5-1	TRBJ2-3	ASSFSGVSTDTQY
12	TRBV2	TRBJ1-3	ASSDQGLGNTIY
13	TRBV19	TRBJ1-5	ASSITGEGNQPQH
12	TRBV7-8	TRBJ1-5	ASSLVAGDQPQH
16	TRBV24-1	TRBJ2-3	ATSDLGVGAGPTDTQY
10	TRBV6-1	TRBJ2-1	ASSEEWAEQF
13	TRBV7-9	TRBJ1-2	ASSLELRTVGGYT
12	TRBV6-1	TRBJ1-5	ASSERRGGQPQH
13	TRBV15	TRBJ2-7	ATSSVAGYSYEQY
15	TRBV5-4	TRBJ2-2	ASSPRGTGGNTGELF
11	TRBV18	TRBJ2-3	ASSPASTDTQY
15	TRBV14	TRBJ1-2	ASSQDLWGQGRSGYT
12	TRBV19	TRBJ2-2	ASSSGSDTGELF
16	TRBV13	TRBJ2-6	ASSSQDRMPSGANVLT
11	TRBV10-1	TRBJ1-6	ASSRDKVSPLH
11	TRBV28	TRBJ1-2	ASMTGVRNGYT
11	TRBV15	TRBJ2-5	ATSRGGGETQY
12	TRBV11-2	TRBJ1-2	ASSPTGTGGFLA
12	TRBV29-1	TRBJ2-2	SVELVVRTGELF
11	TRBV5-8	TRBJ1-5	ASSLGLHQPQH
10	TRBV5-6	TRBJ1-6	ASSPQGSPLH
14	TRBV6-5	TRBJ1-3	ASSYSSWESGNTIY
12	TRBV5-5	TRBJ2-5	ASSQTRNQETQY
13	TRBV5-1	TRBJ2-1	ASSLDRLASGQQF
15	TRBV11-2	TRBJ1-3	ASSLGVAGAPGNTIY
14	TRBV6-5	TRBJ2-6	ASSYSGASGANVLT
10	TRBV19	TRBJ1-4	ASRAEGEKLF
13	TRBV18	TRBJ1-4	ASSPLGGSGEKLF
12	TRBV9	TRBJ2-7	ASSGPGLAAEQY
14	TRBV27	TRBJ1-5	ASSPLPGWGNQPQH
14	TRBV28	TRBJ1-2	ASRSGTGGSLYGYT
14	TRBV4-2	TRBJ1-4	ASSQDWPGGNEKLF
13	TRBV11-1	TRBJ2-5	ASSSPAEVGETQY
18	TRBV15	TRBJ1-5	ATSRDGGTPRRVSNQPQH
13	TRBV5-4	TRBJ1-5	ASSPNRGPNQPQH
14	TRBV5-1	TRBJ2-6	ASSLTELSGANVLT
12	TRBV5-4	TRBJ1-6	ASRGGTVNSPLH
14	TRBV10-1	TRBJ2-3	ASSESGTSETDTQY
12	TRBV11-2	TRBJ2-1	ASSLVGLAGEQF